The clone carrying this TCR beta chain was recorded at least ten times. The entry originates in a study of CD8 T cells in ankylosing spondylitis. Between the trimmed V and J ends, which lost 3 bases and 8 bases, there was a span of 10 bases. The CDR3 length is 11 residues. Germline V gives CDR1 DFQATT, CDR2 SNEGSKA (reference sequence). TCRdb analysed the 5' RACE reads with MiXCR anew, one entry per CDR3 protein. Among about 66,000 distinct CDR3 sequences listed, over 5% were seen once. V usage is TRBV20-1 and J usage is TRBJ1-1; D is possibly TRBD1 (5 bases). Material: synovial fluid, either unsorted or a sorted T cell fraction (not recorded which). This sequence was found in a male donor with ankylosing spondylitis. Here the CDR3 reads CSASPGGEAFF. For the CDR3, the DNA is TGCAGTGCTAGTCCGGGGGGGGAAGCTTTCTTT.